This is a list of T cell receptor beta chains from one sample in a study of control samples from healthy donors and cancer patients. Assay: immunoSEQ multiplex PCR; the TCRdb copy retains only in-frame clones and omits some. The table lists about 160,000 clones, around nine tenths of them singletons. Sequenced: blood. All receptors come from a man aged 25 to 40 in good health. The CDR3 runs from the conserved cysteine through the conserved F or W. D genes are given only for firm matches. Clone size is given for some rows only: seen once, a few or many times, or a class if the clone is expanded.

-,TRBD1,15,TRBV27,CASRLAADRVYEQYF
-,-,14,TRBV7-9,CASSLGQNDYGYTF
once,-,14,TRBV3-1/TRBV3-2,CASSQGANLYGYTF
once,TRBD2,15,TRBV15,CATSRVSGETDTQYF
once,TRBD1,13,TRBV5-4,CASSLQGWTEAFF
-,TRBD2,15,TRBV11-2,CASSFLAGNGETQYF
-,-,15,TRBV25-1,CASSDKWGPNQPQHF
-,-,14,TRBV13,CASSLKMIGETQYF
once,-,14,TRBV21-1,CASNTRRGTYEQYF
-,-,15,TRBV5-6,CASSLGGSSYNEQFF
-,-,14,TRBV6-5,CASSYSEEVNEQFF
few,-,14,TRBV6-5,CAARRGALSYEQYF
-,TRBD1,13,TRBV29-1,CSVEGAGGEKLFF
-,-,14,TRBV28,CASSSRGIVYGYTF
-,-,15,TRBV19,CASSNTPYGHNEQFF
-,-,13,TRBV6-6,CASSAPGPSEAFF
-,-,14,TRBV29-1,CSVIRLPTGTEAFF